This T cell receptor (beta chain) was sequenced during a study of T cells in tuberculosis. About the research overall: IGRA-negative adolescents, IGRA-positive adolescents with latent tuberculosis and adults with active tuberculosis formed this South African cohort.

V shed 5 bases and J shed 10 bases, with 18 bases lying between them. In germline, CDR1 is SGHAT, CDR2 FQNNGV. This CDR3 has 13 residues. Overall study findings and caveats: Using the GMM-specific repertoire gave about 90% accuracy versus over 60% with motifs.

Some clones are missing from TCRdb's copy, which holds only in-frame ones; the method was immunoSEQ multiplex PCR. Among 25,000 to 30,000 clones listed, over 85% were seen once. Of note for this clone: The antigen is undetermined.

Material for sequencing was PBMCs. The rearrangement uses TRBV11-2 and TRBJ2-7, with TRBD1 as a possible D gene (6 bases). The clonotype comes from a donor aged 10-29 years with latent tuberculosis or without tuberculosis infection. CDR3 in amino acids: CASSRRNGDTQYF. CDR3 sequence (DNA): TGTGCCAGCAGCCGTCGGAACGGGGACACCCAGTACTTC. Filled out from reference TRBV11-2 and TRBJ2-7, the complete variable domain reads EAGVAQSPRYKIIEKRQSVAFWCNPISGHATLYWYQQILGQGPKLLIQFQNNGVVDDSQLPKDRFSAERLKGVDSTLKIQPAKLEDSAVYLCASSRRNGDTQYFGPGTRLTVT.